This T cell receptor beta chain was captured in a study of T cell responses to AZD1222 COVID-19 vaccine (dated by TCRdb to the early 2020s). In terms of the full investigation: TCR sequencing covered fewer than 250 trial participants: 200 to 220 given two doses of AZD1222 and about 26 given two doses of MenACWY control vaccine. Trial participants were enrolled by age into subgroups of 18-55, 56-69 and 70-plus years, and roughly 160, 29 and 62 TCR-sequenced participants, respectively, were included in these subgroups.

Notes on this clone: Its antigen specificity is not known. Base qualities are not provided; no much larger clone lies one nucleotide away.

Read against the paper, the sample's time point label means: about 28 days (+/-7) after the second vaccine dose. This specimen's treatment or condition label, per the study, means: meningococcal conjugate vaccine given as trial control. The vaccinee samples were drawn from two UK trials, COV001 and COV002, one of which was a single-blind randomized controlled phase 2/3 trial testing AZD1222 (ChAdOx1 nCoV-19) in healthy adults. Trial participant PBMC samples were collected at day 0 and day 28 after the second dose for TCRbeta chain sequencing. General conclusions and limits of the study: Spike-specific TCR breadth and depth rose significantly after two AZD1222 doses compared with day 0 and with MenACWY recipients. Because no samples from the day 14 peak response were available, repertoires could be characterized only after the peak T cell response. Conclusions about previously exposed vaccinees are limited, since just five or six AZD1222 recipients were seropositive for SARS-CoV-2 at baseline. CD4 TCRs associated with the vaccine covered the entire spike protein, and the dominant responses were in regions 160-218 and 743-854. Reportedly, almost half of the unique spike-specific TCRs recognized epitopes lying outside the regions that are mutated in the B.1.351 and B.1.1.7 variants. Participants were mostly white British and included more females than males, and it was suggested by the authors that clonal diversity may have been underestimated. The 56-69-year group was small, and its depth increase did not reach significance, likely because of low power.

Its CDR3 holds 16 amino acids, cysteine through phenylalanine. Left in the record is the CDR3 DNA by itself, 48 bases read in frame from the first base. V lost 3 bases and J lost 2 bases, and the count of bases not matched to a germline gene is 8. According to the germline V gene (reference sequence), CDR1 reads MNHEY and CDR2 reads SMNVEV. The CDR3 regions of human TCRbeta chains were analyzed by immunosequencing. From the authors' description of their analysis: Repertoire TCRs were checked for matches against a reference library of SARS-CoV-2-specific TCRs that had been generated using the MIRA antigen-specificity platform. Breadth was defined as the fraction of unique TCRs that were SARS-CoV-2-associated, and depth was defined as the fraction of total T cells that were SARS-CoV-2-associated. Using the MIRA data, every spike-specific TCR was mapped to the spike region that the TCR reacted to and assigned to either a CD4 or a CD8 class. Log10-transformed breadth and depth values were compared by one-way ANOVA with Sidak's multiple comparisons tests. The immuneACCESS repertoire file appears here via TCRdb, limited to in-frame rearrangements. These files lack a portion of the clones; in checked studies, under half of the deficit traces to unresolved V genes, and the cause of the others is not known. V and J calls and clone size are those listed in that table; D and trimming were worked out from the DNA. In this sample the table shows around 130,000 clones, approximately 92% of which occur a single time. 4% to 5% of the sample belongs to the ten largest clones.

This clonotype originated in an adult who received the MenACWY meningococcal vaccine as a control. The input for sequencing was peripheral blood, taken 28 days after the second dose of the MenACWY control vaccine. Here the chain combines TRBV27 and TRBJ2-5; TRBD2 aligns with 8 central bases. The sequenced DNA: TGTGCCAGCAGTTTGATCGGGAGGGCCTTACAAGAGACCCAGTACTTC. This sequence encodes CASSLIGRALQETQYF.